The 31 T cell receptor beta chains below all came from one sample that was sequenced in a study of vaccination and CD4 T cells after COVID-19. These TCRs are of unknown antigen specificity. Cultured CD4+ T cell DNA underwent sequencing with the Oncomine TCR Beta short-read assay. TCRdb re-analysed the PCR reads in MiXCR, keeping a single row per CDR3 protein. This sample has 20,000 to 30,000 distinct CDR3 sequences; 50% occur once, and the top ten carry 28%. Described treatment: roughly 11-day PBMC culture with coronavirus spike peptide pools or control peptides (ViraFEST assay). Sequenced material: CD4+ T cells from blood, cultured in vitro, taken before SARS-CoV-2 vaccination. The receptors shown here come from a human donor who received a COVID-19 vaccine.

A single count supports this clonotype. The chain recombines TRBV19 with TRBJ2-3; no clear D. The germline V gene has CDR1 LNHDA and CDR2 SQIVND (reference sequence). There are 12 residues in the CDR3. V was pared by 3 bases and J by 6 bases, with 7 bases between. CDR3 DNA sequence: TGTGCCAGTAGTATGGTCAGGGATACGCAGTATTTT. Translated: CASSMVRDTQYF.

This clonotype was seen a few times. This chain links TRBV20-1 with TRBJ2-1; 9 nucleotides align to TRBD2. The CDR3 runs to 13 residues. Germline CDR1 DFQATT, CDR2 SNEGSKA (reference sequence). This CDR3 reads CSAESGGFREQFF. The DNA for the CDR3 is TGCAGCGCAGAAAGCGGGGGGTTTCGCGAGCAGTTCTTC.

V gene TRBV6-1 combines with J gene TRBJ2-3, with D possibly matching TRBD2 (5 bases). The length of the CDR3 is 15 residues. CDR1 is MNHNS, CDR2 SASEGT, per germline. V dropped 0 bases and J dropped 2 bases, with 9 bases sitting between them. The CDR3 here is CASSEARVDTDTQYF. The DNA of the CDR3 is TGTGCCAGCAGTGAAGCGAGGGTAGACACAGATACGCAGTATTTT.

The V call is TRBV29-1, the J call TRBJ1-2, with D possibly TRBD1 on 5 matching bases. The CDR3 runs to 12 residues. Germline CDR1 is SQVTM and CDR2 is ANQGSEA. V shed 6 bases and J shed 8 bases, with 16 bases lying between them. The CDR3 protein is CSVGSRWGGYTF. The CDR3, as DNA: TGCAGCGTGGGGTCCCGCTGGGGGGGCTACACCTTC. The whole variable domain, filled in from reference TRBV29-1 and TRBJ1-2, reads SAVISQKPSRDICQRGTSLTIQCQVDSQVTMMFWYRQQPGQSLTLIATANQGSEATYESGFVIDKFPISRPNLTFSTLTVSNMSPEDSSIYLCSVGSRWGGYTFGSGTRLTVV.

The rearrangement links TRBV6-1 to TRBJ2-1; D not certain. The germline V and J ends were trimmed by 5 bases and 5 bases, with 10 bases remaining between them. The germline V gene encodes CDR1 MNHNS and CDR2 SASEGT. This CDR3 is 13 amino acids long. CDR3 nucleotide sequence: TGTGCCAGCAGTCGGACCACTAACAATGAGCAGTTCTTC. This gives the protein CASSRTTNNEQFF.

The CDR3 DNA reads TGTGCCAGTAGTATGAGGACTAGCGGGGGGGCCAGGAATGAGCAGTTCTTC. Protein product: CASSMRTSGGARNEQFF. The rearrangement joins TRBV19 to TRBJ2-1; 15 bases map to TRBD2. CDR3 length equals 17 residues. Germline CDR1 reads LNHDA; CDR2 reads SQIVND (reference sequence). The junction had 7 bases not matched to a gene; V was cut back by 3 bases and J by 7 bases.

The CDR3 region is CANPIPGIAHGNIQYF. The CDR3 coding sequence is TGTGCCAACCCCATCCCCGGGATTGCTCACGGGAACATTCAGTACTTC. This rearrangement joins TRBV27 to TRBJ2-4; TRBD2 might be the D (5 bases). The germline V gene has CDR1 MNHEY and CDR2 SMNVEV (reference sequence). The CDR3 has 16 amino acids. The V end lost 10 bases, the J end lost 7 bases, and 26 bases lay between the germline ends.

The chain links TRBV20-1 to TRBJ2-7, with 7 bases lining up with TRBD1. This CDR3 has 12 amino acids. J was trimmed by 4 bases and V by 4 bases; bases with no gene match: 4. Germline CDR1 DFQATT, CDR2 SNEGSKA (reference sequence). CDR3 amino acids: CSANDREYEQYF. CDR3 DNA: TGCAGTGCTAACGACAGGGAGTACGAGCAGTACTTC.

The rearrangement uses TRBV5-4 and TRBJ1-2, with a weak D call TRBD1 (6 bases). The germline V gene encodes CDR1 SGHNT and CDR2 YYREEE (reference sequence). The CDR3 is 14 amino acids. V was shortened by 0 bases and J by 2 bases, with 8 bases between the two germline ends. The CDR3 region has the DNA TGTGCCAGCAGCTTGGACAGGGCCAACTATGGCTACACCTTC. Protein product: CASSLDRANYGYTF.

The rearrangement joins TRBV9 to TRBJ1-1; no clear D gene. The CDR3 covers 15 residues. Germline V gene sequence: CDR1 SGDLS, CDR2 YYNGEE. With 0 bases removed from V and 0 bases from J, the gap between germline ends came to 9 bases. CDR3 DNA sequence: TGTGCCAGCAGCGTAGGCCCCTCTATGAACACTGAAGCTTTCTTT. This sequence encodes CASSVGPSMNTEAFF.

This clonotype came up a few times. The V call is TRBV27, the J call TRBJ2-3; possibly TRBD2 for D (7 bases). This CDR3 is 15 amino acids long. V gave up 10 bases and J gave up 6 bases, with 23 bases separating them. Germline CDR1 and CDR2: MNHEY and SMNVEV (reference sequence). CDR3 bases: TGTGCCACCCAAGGGGGAGGGACGGGCCGGGATACGCAGTATTTT. Its translation is CATQGGGTGRDTQYF.

The sample holds a few counts of this clonotype. The chain couples TRBV3-1 to TRBJ1-5; tentative D call: TRBD1 (5 bases). Germline lookup yields CDR1 LGHDT and CDR2 YNNKEL (reference sequence). The CDR3 runs 15 residues. V was shortened by 3 bases and J by 0 bases, with 9 bases between the two germline ends. DNA of the CDR3: TGTGCCAGCAGCCAGGGACGGAATAGCAATCAGCCCCAGCATTTT. Translation gives CASSQGRNSNQPQHF.

This chain connects TRBV6-1 to TRBJ1-3; weak D call: TRBD1 (5 bases). The ends were cut back, 5 bases at V and 3 bases at J, with 11 bases in the middle. Germline assignment: CDR1 MNHNS and CDR2 SASEGT. This CDR3 is built from 14 residues. The DNA for the CDR3 is TGTGCCAGCAGTACCGCAGGGAGTGGAAACACCATATATTTT. Translated, it gives CASSTAGSGNTIYF.

This clonotype was counted only a few times. The chain uses TRBV6-5 and TRBJ2-3; 7 bases map to TRBD2. CDR3 size: 15 residues. V lost 0 bases to trimming and J lost 2 bases; unmatched junction nucleotides: 2. Germline V gene sequence: CDR1 MNHEY, CDR2 SVGAGI. CDR3 sequence: CASSYSGLTTDTQYF. The CDR3, as DNA: TGTGCCAGCAGTTACTCGGGACTAACCACAGATACGCAGTATTTT.

The sample holds a few counts of this clonotype. The chain employs TRBV6-1 and TRBJ1-2; D is undetermined. V was clipped by 0 bases and J by 8 bases, with 7 bases between them. Germline V gives CDR1 MNHNS, CDR2 SASEGT. The CDR3 extends over 12 amino acids. This CDR3 is CASSEAGEGYTF. CDR3 bases: TGTGCCAGCAGTGAAGCGGGTGAAGGCTACACCTTC.

The V and J genes are TRBV6-1 and TRBJ1-1; no reliable D call. The CDR3 extends over 16 amino acids. V shed 2 bases and J shed 3 bases, with 16 bases lying between them. In germline, CDR1 is MNHNS, CDR2 SASEGT. The CDR3 protein is CASSEYGQVGDTEAFF. CDR3 DNA: TGTGCCAGCAGTGAATATGGGCAGGTCGGGGACACTGAAGCTTTCTTT.

This chain links TRBV10-3 with TRBJ2-7; 7 bases align to TRBD1. Germline CDR1 reads ENHRY; CDR2 reads SYGVKD. The CDR3 runs 15 residues. V trimming: 6 bases; J trimming: 6 bases; junction bases outside the gene matches: 14. DNA of the CDR3: TGTGCCATCAGGGAACAACGGGACAGTTTGACCGAGCAGTACTTC. Translating gives CAIREQRDSLTEQYF.

The chain is built from TRBV19 and TRBJ2-3; perhaps TRBD2 as D (5 bases). Looked up from germline, CDR1 is LNHDA and CDR2 is SQIVND (reference sequence). CDR3 size: 13 residues. Deletions cut 5 bases from V and 2 bases from J, with 8 bases between. The CDR3 DNA follows: TGTGCCAGTAGTCCGGGGTCCACAGATACGCAGTATTTT. It encodes CASSPGSTDTQYF.

The V gene is TRBV6-2 or TRBV6-3, the J gene TRBJ1-2; 8 bases fit TRBD1. Germline CDR1 MNHEY, CDR2 SVGEGT. The CDR3 has 13 amino acids. With V trimmed by 6 bases and J by 6 bases, 6 bases remained unmatched. The CDR3 sequence is CASSDRGGDGYTF. CDR3 nucleotide sequence: TGTGCCAGCAGCGACAGGGGTGGCGATGGCTACACCTTC.

This rearrangement joins TRBV20-1 to TRBJ2-7; 8 bases are a match to TRBD2. V shed 4 bases and J 0 bases; nucleotides not matched to a gene: 11. The CDR3 totals 16 residues. Germline assignment: CDR1 DFQATT and CDR2 SNEGSKA (reference sequence). CDR3 DNA sequence: TGCAGTGCTACCCTGTCCGGGGGGGGGCTCTCCTACGAGCAGTACTTC. Amino acid sequence: CSATLSGGGLSYEQYF.

The chain carries TRBV10-3 and TRBJ2-3; D ambiguous. The CDR3 runs 12 residues. The V gene's germline CDR1 is ENHRY and CDR2 SYGVKD. V lost 6 bases and J 8 bases, leaving 12 bases between the germline ends. The DNA for the CDR3 is TGTGCCATCAGGGGTCCCCCCGGTACGCAGTATTTT. It encodes CAIRGPPGTQYF.

This chain connects TRBV6-7 to TRBJ2-3, with D unclear. TRBV6-7 is annotated as an ORF whose role is uncertain. V was cut by 0 bases and J by 0 bases, with 13 bases left in between. The CDR3 loop spans 17 amino acids. CDR3 in amino acids: CASSYSRRAISTDTQYF. The CDR3 nucleotides read TGTGCCAGCAGTTACTCGAGAAGGGCAATTAGCACAGATACGCAGTATTTT.

The rearrangement uses TRBV11-2 and TRBJ1-1; D gene unclear. The CDR3 consists of 13 residues. V lost 2 bases, J lost 0 bases, and 4 bases lay in between. Germline CDR1 reads SGHAT; CDR2 reads FQNNGV. CDR3 region: CASSLRMNTEAFF. The CDR3 DNA sequence: TGTGCCAGCAGCTTAAGGATGAACACTGAAGCTTTCTTT.

The V and J genes are TRBV2 and TRBJ2-5; 13 bases are shared with TRBD2. Germline assignment: CDR1 SNHLY and CDR2 FYNNEI. The ends lost 5 bases at V and 5 bases at J; junction bases unmatched: 8. The CDR3 spans 16 residues. CDR3 amino acids: CASSLRTSGGTETQYF. In nucleotides, the CDR3 is TGTGCCAGCAGTCTGCGGACTAGCGGGGGAACGGAGACCCAGTACTTC.

The chain combines TRBV19 with TRBJ2-5; 14 nucleotides align to TRBD2. The germline V gene encodes CDR1 LNHDA and CDR2 SQIVND (reference sequence). The CDR3 totals 16 residues. Germline trimming cut 5 bases from V and 3 bases from J; bases unmatched to any gene: 5. CDR3 bases: TGTGCCAGTAGTTTTACGACTAGCGGGGGGGAAGAGACCCAGTACTTC. Amino acid sequence: CASSFTTSGGEETQYF. Full variable domain (outside the CDR3, taken from reference TRBV19 and TRBJ2-5): DGGITQSPKYLFRKEGQNVTLSCEQNLNHDAMYWYRQDPGQGLRLIYYSQIVNDFQKGDIAEGYSVSREKKESFPLTVTSAQKNPTAFYLCASSFTTSGGEETQYFGPGTRLLVL.

V is TRBV6-1 and J is TRBJ2-6; D is tentatively TRBD1 or TRBD2 (6 bases each). The CDR3 covers 14 residues. The V and J ends lost 7 bases and 2 bases respectively, with 9 bases between them. CDR1 MNHNS and CDR2 SASEGT come from the germline V gene. Here the CDR3 DNA reads TGTGCCAGCACCCGGGGGCCTGGGGCCAACGTCCTGACTTTC. Its protein product is CASTRGPGANVLTF.

The V gene is TRBV11-3, the J gene TRBJ2-7; tentatively, D is TRBD1 or TRBD2 (5 bases each). The germline V and J ends were trimmed by 4 bases and 5 bases, with 15 bases remaining between them. Germline assignment: CDR1 SGHNT and CDR2 YENEEA. The CDR3 runs to 14 residues. The CDR3 coding sequence is TGTGCCAGCAGCTCCGGGACCGTACCTAACGAGCAGTACTTC. It encodes CASSSGTVPNEQYF.

The chain links TRBV12-3 or TRBV12-4 to TRBJ1-1; D is uncertain. Trimming cost V 6 bases and J 6 bases, with 14 bases left between them. The CDR3 loop spans 13 amino acids. This chain's CDR3 is CASSNKLLAEAFF. CDR3 sequence (DNA): TGTGCCAGCAGCAACAAACTACTAGCTGAAGCTTTCTTT.

This clonotype came up a few times. The chain couples TRBV7-2 to TRBJ1-5; D not certain. This CDR3 has 13 amino acids. Germline loops: CDR1 SGHTA, CDR2 FQGNSA. Trimming stripped 1 base from V and 5 bases from J, with 6 bases between. CDR3 region: CASSLGPDQPQHF. The CDR3 DNA follows: TGTGCCAGCAGCTTAGGGCCCGATCAGCCCCAGCATTTT.

With regard to this clonotype: This probably arose from a read error, given a far larger clone one base away. This chain links TRBV6-1 with TRBJ1-2; 7 bases align to TRBD1. This CDR3 is 17 amino acids long. From germline, CDR1 is MNHNS and CDR2 SASEGT. The CDR3 region has the DNA TGTGCCATCAGTGAGGTGAGGGGGCTTAAACGTAACTATGGCTACACCTTC. Protein product: CAISEVRGLKRNYGYTF.

CDR3 sequence reads: CASSHGQDNSPLHF. The CDR3 DNA follows: TGTGCCAGTAGCCACGGACAGGATAATTCACCCCTCCACTTT. V gene TRBV19 combines with J gene TRBJ1-6; TRBD1 matches at 7 bases. From germline, CDR1 is LNHDA and CDR2 SQIVND (reference sequence). The V and J ends lost 6 bases and 5 bases, in that order; junction bases with no gene match: 4. The CDR3 length is 14 residues.